The rows below give T cell receptor beta chains drawn from one sample of a study of CD8 T cells in ankylosing spondylitis. MiXCR, run by TCRdb on the 5' RACE reads, gives a single entry per CDR3 protein. The table lists around 490,000 distinct CDR3 sequences, approximately 5% of them singletons. Sequencing input: blood, either unsorted or a sorted T cell fraction (not recorded which). These receptors were taken from a male donor with ankylosing spondylitis. Each CDR3 is given with its conserved first and last residue. Each record gives: clone size, V gene, J gene, D gene, CDR3 DNA, CDR3 protein. A D gene is named only where the DNA matches it firmly. Some rows have no size entry. The others give once, few or many, or a class for an expanded clone.

abundance: many; v_gene: TRBV5-5; j_gene: TRBJ2-4; d_gene: TRBD1; CDR3nt: TGTGCCAGCAGTGGGGACAGTAGAAACATTCAGTACTTC; CDR3aa: CASSGDSRNIQYF
abundance: -; v_gene: TRBV20-1; j_gene: TRBJ2-1; d_gene: TRBD1; CDR3nt: TGCAGTGCTCGACCCGACAGGGGCGCTTCTTCCTACAATGAGCAGTTCTTC; CDR3aa: CSARPDRGASSYNEQFF
abundance: many; v_gene: TRBV9; j_gene: TRBJ2-5; d_gene: -; CDR3nt: TGTGCCAGCAGCACCGGACAAGAGACCCAGTACTTC; CDR3aa: CASSTGQETQYF
abundance: many; v_gene: TRBV5-5; j_gene: TRBJ1-4; d_gene: TRBD1; CDR3nt: TGTGCCAGCAGCTTCCCACTGGCAGGGGGAGAGGAAAAACTGTTTTTT; CDR3aa: CASSFPLAGGEEKLFF
abundance: many; v_gene: TRBV4-3; j_gene: TRBJ2-7; d_gene: TRBD2; CDR3nt: TGCGCCAGCAGCCAAGATTGGGGCGGGAGTCGGTACGAGCAGTACTTC; CDR3aa: CASSQDWGGSRYEQYF
abundance: many; v_gene: TRBV7-2; j_gene: TRBJ2-7; d_gene: -; CDR3nt: TGTGCCAGCAGCCCCTCTGGGAGAGTGGGGCAGTACTTC; CDR3aa: CASSPSGRVGQYF
abundance: -; v_gene: TRBV6-2/TRBV6-3; j_gene: TRBJ1-5; d_gene: -; CDR3nt: TGTGCCAGCAGTGCGCGGGGGCAGCCCCAGCATTTT; CDR3aa: CASSARGQPQHF
abundance: many; v_gene: TRBV5-1; j_gene: TRBJ1-2; d_gene: -; CDR3nt: TGCGCCAGCAGCTTGGCACAGGTCCAGCTTCAAGGCTACACCTTC; CDR3aa: CASSLAQVQLQGYTF
abundance: many; v_gene: TRBV5-1; j_gene: TRBJ1-1; d_gene: -; CDR3nt: TGCGCCAGCAGCTTGTGGTCGACCCAGAACACTGAAGCTTTCTTT; CDR3aa: CASSLWSTQNTEAFF
abundance: many; v_gene: TRBV20-1; j_gene: TRBJ1-2; d_gene: -; CDR3nt: TGCAGTGCTAGAGATGGGGACTATGGCTACACCTTC; CDR3aa: CSARDGDYGYTF
abundance: many; v_gene: TRBV7-9; j_gene: TRBJ2-7; d_gene: TRBD1; CDR3nt: TGTGCCAGCAGCTTAGGGACAGGGGTCACCCAGCAGTACTTC; CDR3aa: CASSLGTGVTQQYF